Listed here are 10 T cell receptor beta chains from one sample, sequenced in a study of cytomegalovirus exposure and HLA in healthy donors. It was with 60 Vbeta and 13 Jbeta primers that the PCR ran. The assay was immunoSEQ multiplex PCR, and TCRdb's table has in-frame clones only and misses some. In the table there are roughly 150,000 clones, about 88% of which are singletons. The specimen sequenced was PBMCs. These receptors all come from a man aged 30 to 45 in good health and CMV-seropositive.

CDR3 in DNA: TGTGCCAGCAGCGCAACAGGAATCACCTACGAGCAGTACTTC. Protein product: CASSATGITYEQYF. This chain connects TRBV5-6 to TRBJ2-7, with D possibly TRBD1 on 5 matching bases. CDR3 length: 14 residues. Germline V lookup: CDR1 SGHDT, CDR2 YYEEEE. Trimming shortened V by 4 bases and J by 2 bases, and 13 bases separated the two germline ends.

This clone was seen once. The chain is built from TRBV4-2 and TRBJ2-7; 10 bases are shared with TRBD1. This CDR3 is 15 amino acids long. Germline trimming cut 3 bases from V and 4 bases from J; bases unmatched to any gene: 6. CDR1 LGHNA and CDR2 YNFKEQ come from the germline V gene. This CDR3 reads CASSQAGTGVYEQYF. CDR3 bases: TGTGCCAGCAGCCAGGCCGGGACAGGGGTATACGAGCAGTACTTC.

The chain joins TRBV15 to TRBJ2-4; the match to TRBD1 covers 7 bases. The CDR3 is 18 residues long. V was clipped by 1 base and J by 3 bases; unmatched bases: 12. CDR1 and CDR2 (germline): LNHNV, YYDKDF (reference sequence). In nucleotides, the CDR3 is TGTGCCACCAGCAGAGGGCTCCAACAGGGGACGGGCAAAAACATTCAGTACTTC. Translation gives CATSRGLQQGTGKNIQYF.

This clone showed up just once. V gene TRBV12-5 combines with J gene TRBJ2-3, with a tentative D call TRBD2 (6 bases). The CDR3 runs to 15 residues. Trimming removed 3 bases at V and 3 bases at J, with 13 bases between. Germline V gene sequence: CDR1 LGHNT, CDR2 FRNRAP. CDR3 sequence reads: CASGLGGVVTDTQYF. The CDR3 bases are TGTGCTAGTGGTTTAGGAGGGGTAGTGACAGATACGCAGTATTTT.

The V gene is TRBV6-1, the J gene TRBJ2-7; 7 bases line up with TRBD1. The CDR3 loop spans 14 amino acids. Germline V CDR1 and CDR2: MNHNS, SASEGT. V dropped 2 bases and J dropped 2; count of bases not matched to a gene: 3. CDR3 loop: CASSEYRGPYEQYV. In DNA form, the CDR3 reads TGTGCCAGCAGTGAATACAGGGGCCCCTACGAGCAGTACGTC.

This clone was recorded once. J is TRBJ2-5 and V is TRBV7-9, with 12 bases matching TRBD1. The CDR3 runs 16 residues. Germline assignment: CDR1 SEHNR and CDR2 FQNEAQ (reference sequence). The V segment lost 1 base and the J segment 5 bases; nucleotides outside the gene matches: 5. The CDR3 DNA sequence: TGTGCCAGCAGCTTAGGATACGGGACAGGGGGCGAGACCCAGTACTTC. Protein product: CASSLGYGTGGETQYF. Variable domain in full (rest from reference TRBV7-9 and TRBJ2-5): DTGVSQNPRHKITKRGQNVTFRCDPISEHNRLYWYRQTLGQGPEFLTYFQNEAQLEKSRLLSDRFSAERPKGSFSTLEIQRTEQGDSAMYLCASSLGYGTGGETQYFGPGTRLLVL.

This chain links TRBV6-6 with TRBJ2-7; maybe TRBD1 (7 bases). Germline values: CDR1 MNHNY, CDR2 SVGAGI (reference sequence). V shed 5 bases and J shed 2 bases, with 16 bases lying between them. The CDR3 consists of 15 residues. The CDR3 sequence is CASSNRQGGTYEQYF. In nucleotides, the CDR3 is TGTGCCAGCAGTAACAGACAGGGAGGCACCTACGAGCAGTACTTC.

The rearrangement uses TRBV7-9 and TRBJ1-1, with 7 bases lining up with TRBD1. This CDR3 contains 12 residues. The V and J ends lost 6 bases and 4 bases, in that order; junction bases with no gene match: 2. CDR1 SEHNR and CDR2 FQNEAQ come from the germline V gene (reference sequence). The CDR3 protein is CASSYRGTEAFF. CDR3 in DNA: TGTGCCAGCAGTTACAGGGGCACTGAAGCTTTCTTT. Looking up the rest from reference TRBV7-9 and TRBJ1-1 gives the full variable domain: DTGVSQNPRHKITKRGQNVTFRCDPISEHNRLYWYRQTLGQGPEFLTYFQNEAQLEKSRLLSDRFSAERPKGSFSTLEIQRTEQGDSAMYLCASSYRGTEAFFGQGTRLTVV.

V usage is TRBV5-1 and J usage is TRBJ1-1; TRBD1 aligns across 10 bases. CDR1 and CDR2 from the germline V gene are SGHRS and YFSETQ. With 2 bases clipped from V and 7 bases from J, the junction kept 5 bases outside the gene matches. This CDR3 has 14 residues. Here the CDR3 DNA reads TGCGCCAGCAGCTTAGGACAGGGGGTCGGTGAAGCTTTCTTT. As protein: CASSLGQGVGEAFF.

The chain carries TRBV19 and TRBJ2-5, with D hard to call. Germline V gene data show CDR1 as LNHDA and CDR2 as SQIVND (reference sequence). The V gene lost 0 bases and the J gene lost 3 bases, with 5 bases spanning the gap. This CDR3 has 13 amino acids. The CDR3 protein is CASSIDGEETQYF. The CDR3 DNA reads TGTGCCAGTAGTATAGATGGAGAAGAGACCCAGTACTTC.